The entry below describes one T cell receptor (beta chain). The antigen it binds to is not known. Within one base of it there is no much larger clone, and no base qualities were kept. The donors were 40 or so Caucasian individuals from Russia, aged roughly 6 to 100 years, who were systemically healthy. Each donor gave about 9.7 milliliters of peripheral blood, drawn into EDTA-treated Vacutainer tubes. Ficoll-Paque density-gradient centrifugation was used to isolate PBMCs, with at least 6.5 million per sample. Total RNA was extracted from PBMCs with Trizol reagent, with at least 6 micrograms obtained per sample. Naive CD45RAhigh/CD27high T cell percentages were measured by flow cytometry on a PBMC aliquot from every donor. This sample was taken from a study of blood T cells in healthy people across ages (dated by TCRdb to about 2015). Some background on the complete study: In model experiments, roughly one uniquely barcoded TCR beta cDNA molecule per two T cells was captured by template switching. To avoid experimental bias, donors of different ages were randomly spread across the sequencing lanes. The study analyzed two additional independent replicas of 1 million unique cDNA reads from the same blood draw for two donors, one aged 18 to 30 and one aged 80 or older. Four age groups were formed from the donors: young (average roughly 15 years), middle-aged (just under 40), aged (approximately 60) and long-lived (around 82). Age-related changes in TCR beta repertoire diversity were measured in the study by deep sequencing normalized with unique cDNA molecular identifiers.

Summary of the overall study and its limitations: Because donor CMV infection status was unknown, age-related changes in expanded clonotypes were potentially confounded. As age increased, observed TCR beta diversity per million T cells dropped in a roughly linear way, and a significant reduction was already evident by age about 40. Since profiling was done on bulk unsorted PBMCs, naive and antigen-experienced compartments could not be conclusively compared. Observed TCR beta diversity correlated strongly with the percentage of naive T cells measured by flow cytometry. Compared with the aged group, the long-lived group had more naive CD4+ T cells, fewer expanded clones and increased TCR diversity, a pattern suggesting age selection. Estimates of total diversity from one million sequenced T cells were regarded as lower bounds and underestimates.

The library was made by 5' RACE. The instrument was an Illumina HiSeq 2500. A second PCR of roughly 6 to 12 cycles was run with a J-beta primer mix and a sample-barcoded 5' primer. A template-switch 5' adaptor carrying 12 random nucleotides introduced a unique molecular identifier onto each TCR beta cDNA molecule. Each sample yielded at least 2.5 million CDR3-containing paired-end reads. The Mint cDNA synthesis kit, primed by a TRBC-specific oligonucleotide, was used to synthesize first-strand cDNA from all RNA. Following uracil-DNA glycosylase treatment, all cDNA underwent a first 18-cycle PCR with the universal primers M1SS and BC2_uni_R. For the original study's pipeline: For normalization, 1 million high-quality reads were randomly selected from each sample, with every read carrying a distinct molecular identifier. Reads with shared molecular identifiers were discarded instead of being binned into consensus sequences. MiTCR, run with a Q25 quality threshold and the strictest error-elimination algorithm, handled CDR3 identification, clonotype clustering and error correction. A nonparametric unseen species model with Euler transformation was used to estimate lower-bound total TCR beta diversity. TCRdb reprocessed the public reads (quality trimming at Q25 with fastp, clone calling with MiXCR) and kept in-frame beta chains. CDR3 protein duplicates are merged, each entry listing the most common genes and DNA. The V and J calls were determined by TCRdb, not by the authors. The sample profile shows about 1.1 million distinct CDR3 sequences; approximately 38% of them were found once. Jointly, the top ten make up about 12% of the sample.

CDR1 and CDR2 are drawn from the germline V gene: SGHAT, FQNNGV. Reading from cysteine to phenylalanine, the CDR3 counts 15 amino acids. Here the CDR3 DNA is all that survives: 45 bases in frame from base 1. The V end gives up 0 bases and the J end 1 base, leaving 3 bases in the junction not matched to a gene. This receptor was obtained from a man in his late teens or twenties in good health. The rearranged chain carries TRBV11-2 and TRBJ2-7; 7 bases in the junction line up with TRBD1. The sequencing input was blood. CDR3 reads: CASSLDPTGSYEQYF. The nucleotides are TGTGCCAGCAGCTTAGACCCGACAGGGTCCTACGAGCAGTACTTC.